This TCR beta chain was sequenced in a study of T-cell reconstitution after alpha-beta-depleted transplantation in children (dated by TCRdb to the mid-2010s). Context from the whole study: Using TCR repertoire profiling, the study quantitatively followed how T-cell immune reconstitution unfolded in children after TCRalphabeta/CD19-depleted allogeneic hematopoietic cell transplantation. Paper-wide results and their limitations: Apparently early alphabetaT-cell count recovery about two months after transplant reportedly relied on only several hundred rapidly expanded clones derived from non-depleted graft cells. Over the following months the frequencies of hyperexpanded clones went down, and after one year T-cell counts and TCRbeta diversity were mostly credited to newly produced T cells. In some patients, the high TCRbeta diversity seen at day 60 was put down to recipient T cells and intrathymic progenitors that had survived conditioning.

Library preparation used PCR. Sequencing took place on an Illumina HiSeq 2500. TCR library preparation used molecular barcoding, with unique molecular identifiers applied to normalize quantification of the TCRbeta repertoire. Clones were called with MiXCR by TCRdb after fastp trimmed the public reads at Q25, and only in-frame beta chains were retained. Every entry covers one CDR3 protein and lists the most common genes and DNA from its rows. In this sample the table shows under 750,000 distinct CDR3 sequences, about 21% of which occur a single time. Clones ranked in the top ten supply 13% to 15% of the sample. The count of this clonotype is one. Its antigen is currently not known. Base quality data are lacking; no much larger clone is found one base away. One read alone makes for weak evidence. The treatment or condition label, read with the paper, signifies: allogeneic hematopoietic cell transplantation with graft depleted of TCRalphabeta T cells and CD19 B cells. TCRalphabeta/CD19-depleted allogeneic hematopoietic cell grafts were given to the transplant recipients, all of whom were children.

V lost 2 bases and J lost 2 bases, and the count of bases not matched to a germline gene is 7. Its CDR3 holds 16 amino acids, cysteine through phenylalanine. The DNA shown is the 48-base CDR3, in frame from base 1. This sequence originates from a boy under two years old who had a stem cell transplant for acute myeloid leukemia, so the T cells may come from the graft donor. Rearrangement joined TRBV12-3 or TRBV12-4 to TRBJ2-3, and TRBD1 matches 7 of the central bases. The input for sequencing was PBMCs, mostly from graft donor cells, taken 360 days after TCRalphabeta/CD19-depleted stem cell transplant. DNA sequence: TGTGCCAGCAGTTTACGTACGGGACAGACCACAGATACGCAGTATTTT. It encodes CASSLRTGQTTDTQYF.